Shown below are 14 T cell receptor beta chains from a single sample sequenced in a study of shared clonotypes between healthy human individuals. Sequencing used immunoSEQ multiplex PCR; TCRdb keeps in-frame clones, though not all of them. Of about 480,000 clones listed, about four fifths were seen once; the top ten hold over 10%. The sample was PBMCs. These receptors all come from a middle-aged woman in good health. Some clones in this sample may be carry-over from other donors' samples.

This chain connects TRBV7-6 to TRBJ2-7; 7 nucleotides line up with TRBD2. Trimming removed 2 bases from V and 3 bases from J; junction bases left unmatched: 1. There are 13 residues in the CDR3. Germline-derived CDR1 and CDR2 are SGHVS and FNYEAQ. CDR3 protein: CASSLSGNYEQYF. CDR3 nucleotide sequence: TGTGCCAGCAGCTTAAGCGGGAACTACGAGCAGTACTTC.

The chain is built from TRBV6-5 and TRBJ2-7; TRBD2 aligns across 7 bases. The V and J ends lost 6 bases and 5 bases, in that order; junction bases with no gene match: 13. Germline loops: CDR1 MNHEY, CDR2 SVGAGI. The CDR3 runs 15 residues. CDR3 sequence reads: CASSPPGGGPDEQYF. CDR3 bases: TGTGCCAGCAGCCCCCCCGGGGGAGGGCCTGACGAGCAGTACTTC.

Details on this clone: This same CDR3 is encoded by further DNA sequences in the sample. The V call is TRBV18, the J call TRBJ2-7; D gene ambiguous. The V and J ends lost 5 bases and 4 bases respectively, with 6 bases between them. Germline V gene data show CDR1 as KGHSH and CDR2 as LQKENI. This CDR3 is 11 amino acids long. This CDR3 is CASSESYEQYF. The CDR3 DNA reads as TGTGCCAGCTCAGAAAGTTACGAGCAGTACTTC.

This chain links TRBV19 with TRBJ1-3, with 7 bases that match TRBD1. CDR3 size: 17 residues. J lost 9 bases, V lost 5 bases, and 19 bases had no gene match. Germline CDR1 reads LNHDA; CDR2 reads SQIVND (reference sequence). CDR3 sequence: CASSLSGTAFLFGTIYF. The CDR3 DNA reads TGTGCCAGTAGTTTGTCCGGGACAGCTTTTCTCTTTGGCACCATATATTTT.

The chain is built from TRBV5-4 and TRBJ2-7, with D perhaps being TRBD1 or TRBD2 (6 bases each). Trimming removed 0 bases from V and 6 bases from J, with 22 bases in between. CDR3 length: 17 residues. The germline V gene has CDR1 SGHNT and CDR2 YYREEE (reference sequence). CDR3 sequence: CASSLAGATHKRGEQYF. DNA of the CDR3: TGTGCCAGCAGCTTGGCGGGGGCAACACACAAACGGGGCGAGCAGTACTTC.

The J gene is TRBJ1-2, the V gene TRBV18, with 8 bases lining up with TRBD1. After removal of 6 bases from V and 7 bases from J, the junction contained 13 bases not matched to a gene. The CDR3 runs 15 residues. The germline V gene encodes CDR1 KGHSH and CDR2 LQKENI. The CDR3 sequence: CASSQKGQEESGYTF. The DNA for the CDR3 is TGTGCCAGCTCTCAAAAGGGACAGGAGGAAAGTGGCTACACCTTC.

The chain carries TRBV2 and TRBJ1-2; D is unresolved. The CDR3 covers 14 residues. Trimming cost V 4 bases and J 1 base, with 10 bases left between them. Germline CDR1 reads SNHLY; CDR2 reads FYNNEI. CDR3 protein: CASSVRHDNYGYTF. As DNA, the CDR3 is TGTGCCAGCAGTGTGCGGCACGATAACTATGGCTACACCTTC.

This chain's CDR3 is CASSQEISAGGSDEQFF. In DNA, the CDR3 is TGCGCCAGCAGCCAAGAAATATCGGCGGGAGGTTCCGATGAGCAGTTCTTC. The chain employs TRBV4-3 and TRBJ2-1; 8 bases map to TRBD2. The CDR3 has 17 amino acids. Germline V lookup: CDR1 LGHNA, CDR2 YSLEER. Germline trimming cut 0 bases from V and 8 bases from J; bases unmatched to any gene: 12.

The chain links TRBV15 to TRBJ1-5; 10 bases align to TRBD1. V was clipped by 0 bases and J by 5 bases; unmatched bases: 10. This CDR3 has 18 amino acids. Looked up from germline, CDR1 is LNHNV and CDR2 is YYDKDF (reference sequence). CDR3 nucleotide sequence: TGTGCCACCAGCAGAGATGCGGGACAGGGGACGAGGGATCAGCCCCAGCATTTT. The encoded protein is CATSRDAGQGTRDQPQHF.

The CDR3 DNA follows: TGTGCCAGCAGTGAACGCAGGGATAAGGAGACCCAGTACTTC. Residues: CASSERRDKETQYF. This chain joins TRBV6-1 and TRBJ2-5; D might be TRBD1 (5 bases). The germline gives CDR1 MNHNS, CDR2 SASEGT. The ends were cut back, 2 bases at V and 5 bases at J, with 12 bases in the middle. The CDR3 is 14 amino acids.

V is TRBV7-2 and J is TRBJ2-7, with D unclear. Germline CDR1 SGHTA, CDR2 FQGNSA. The V end was cut by 5 bases, the J end by 0 bases, with 14 bases between. This CDR3 contains 15 residues. DNA for the CDR3: TGTGCCAGCAGCGCTAGATACTTGCACTCCTACGAGCAGTACTTC. Translating gives CASSARYLHSYEQYF.

In its sample, this clone was seen a few times. CDR3 DNA: TGCGCCAGCAGCCAAGGGTGGGGGACGGCTAATGAAAAACTGTTTTTT. Encoded protein: CASSQGWGTANEKLFF. This chain uses TRBV4-1 with TRBJ1-4, with D possibly being TRBD1 (5 bases). The CDR3 spans 16 residues. V was clipped by 1 base and J by 3 bases, with 12 bases between them. CDR1 MGHRA and CDR2 YSYEKL come from the germline V gene.

V gene TRBV28 combines with J gene TRBJ2-3, with D possibly TRBD2 on 5 matching bases. Between the trimmed V and J ends, which lost 6 bases and 4 bases, there was a span of 23 bases. The CDR3 has 17 amino acids. Germline CDR1 and CDR2: MDHEN and SYDVKM. The CDR3 region is CASSRRGPGSHSDTQYF. The CDR3 coding sequence is TGTGCCAGCAGCCGACGCGGGCCGGGGAGCCACTCAGATACGCAGTATTTT.

This clone was seen only a few times. The CDR3, as DNA: TGTGCCAGCAGCTTTGGACAGGGGGCCACTGAAGCTTTCTTT. Its protein is CASSFGQGATEAFF. The V and J genes are TRBV11-2 and TRBJ1-1, with 11 nucleotides matching TRBD1. The CDR3 has 14 amino acids. Germline lookup yields CDR1 SGHAT and CDR2 FQNNGV. The junction had 1 base not matched to a gene; V was cut back by 3 bases and J by 4 bases.